The TCR beta chain under discussion was sequenced for a study of shared clonotypes between healthy human individuals. Study in general: Samples came from two female and a few male donors aged 18 to 49.

Worth noting for this clone: Its antigen is not identified.

Germline V gene sequence: CDR1 MGHRA, CDR2 YSYEKL. CDR3 length: 14 residues. V was pared by 3 bases and J by 4 bases, with 13 bases between. Data came from immunoSEQ multiplex PCR; TCRdb stores just in-frame clones and leaves some out. The sample lists roughly 760,000 clones, around 67% occurring once. The study's findings and limits: Generation of non-shared clonotypes was less probable than generation of clonotypes shared by all four donors. Investigators collected only blood, and repertoires in tissues likely differ. Compared with memory subsets, naive subsets generally had larger estimated richness.

This receptor was identified in a woman between 25 and 40 years old in good health. Sample: memory CD4+ T cells sorted from blood. Subset given: CD45RA-negative fraction. V is TRBV4-1 and J is TRBJ2-7, with D perhaps matching TRBD2 (5 bases). CDR3 protein: CASSQAETGYEQYF. The CDR3 nucleotides are TGCGCCAGCAGCCAGGCTGAAACGGGATACGAGCAGTACTTC.